One sample yielded the 6 T cell receptor beta chains listed below, sequenced in a study of T cell repertoires in cytomegalovirus infection. TCRdb redid the calling of the reads with MiXCR, one entry per CDR3 protein. The top ten clones hold roughly 43% of a sample with some 97,000 distinct CDR3 sequences, around 22% of them seen once. The sequenced material came from CD8+ T cells from PBMCs. The receptor source for this set is a human donor in good health (CMV status not recorded). Some clones in this sample may be carry-over from other donors' samples.

This clonotype has just a few counts. The genes are TRBV6-2 or TRBV6-3 and TRBJ2-7; D remains ambiguous. The germline V gene encodes CDR1 MNHEY and CDR2 SVGEGT. The CDR3 consists of 11 residues. Trimming stripped 5 bases from V and 5 bases from J, with 7 bases between. This CDR3 is CASSRNHEQYF. CDR3 nucleotide sequence: TGTGCCAGCAGTCGGAACCACGAGCAGTACTTC.

This clonotype has at least ten counts. The V gene is TRBV4-3, the J gene TRBJ1-2; D is ambiguous. The CDR3 covers 16 residues. Looked up from germline, CDR1 is LGHNA and CDR2 is YSLEER. The ends were cut back, 0 bases at V and 4 bases at J, with 15 bases in the middle. In DNA form, the CDR3 reads TGCGCCAGCAGCCAAGAAGGCGATTCCGGTTTCTATGGCTACACCTTC. Amino acid sequence: CASSQEGDSGFYGYTF.

The chain is built from TRBV6-2 or TRBV6-3 and TRBJ1-2, with D possibly matching TRBD1 (6 bases). This CDR3 region has 15 residues. CDR1 is MNHEY, CDR2 SVGEGT, per germline. V lost 0 bases to trimming and J lost 5 bases, with 13 bases between them. As DNA, the CDR3 is TGTGCCAGCAGTTACTCGGACAGCGATCGATATGGCTACACCTTC. It specifies CASSYSDSDRYGYTF.

There are a few counts of this clonotype. This chain uses TRBV7-2 with TRBJ2-3; 11 bases fit TRBD2. CDR1 and CDR2 (germline): SGHTA, FQGNSA. The V gene end was trimmed by 6 bases and the J gene end by 4 bases; junction bases not matched to a gene: 6. CDR3 length: 15 residues. This chain's CDR3 is CASRVSGGVSDTQYF. The CDR3 DNA reads TGTGCCAGCAGAGTTAGCGGGGGGGTTTCAGATACGCAGTATTTT.

The chain joins TRBV25-1 to TRBJ2-2; D is undetermined. The CDR3 loop spans 11 amino acids. V was clipped by 8 bases and J by 7 bases, with 8 bases between them. Per germline, CDR1 MGHDK and CDR2 SYGVNS. The CDR3 DNA follows: TGTGCCAGCGCCTGGTTCGGGGAGCTGTTTTTT. It yields the protein CASAWFGELFF.

The V gene is TRBV28, the J gene TRBJ2-5, with 7 bases that match TRBD1. Germline V gene lookup returns CDR1 MDHEN and CDR2 SYDVKM. The CDR3 is 15 amino acids. Trimming removed 3 bases from V and 1 base from J; junction bases left unmatched: 5. CDR3 loop: CASSFTGQTQETQYF. As DNA, the CDR3 is TGTGCCAGCAGTTTTACGGGACAGACCCAAGAGACCCAGTACTTC.